These T cell receptor beta chains were read from a single sample in a study of human thymus T cells. Profiled with immunoSEQ multiplex PCR; TCRdb holds only in-frame clones, not every one. The data hold approximately 70,000 clones, with roughly 96% observed a single time. The specimen was thymus tissue. These receptor sequences come from a girl less than two years old with a congenital heart defect but otherwise immunologically healthy. Both conserved end residues are part of each CDR3.

v_call | cdr3_aa
TRBV7-9 | CASSLAPRTSGTYNEQFF
TRBV5-1 | CASSRGEDTQYF
TRBV4-2 | CASSQFGQLNYGYTF
TRBV2 | CASSYYPGLASDEQFF
TRBV27 | CASRPNRGHGYTF
TRBV9 | CASSVASWDRGPHEQYF
TRBV19 | CASSTDRAGGPNTGELFF
TRBV28 | CASRRQGHSYEQYF
TRBV19 | CASSINTGKGNGDTEAFF
TRBV5-1 | CASSLGLQENTEAFF
TRBV29-1 | CSVESLFGSTDTQYF
TRBV7-3 | CASSRTSGETQYF
TRBV19 | CATARAENTEAFF
TRBV10-2 | CASTHGLDTEAFF
TRBV30 | CAWSQETQYF
TRBV6-1 | CASRELAHLFYEQYF
TRBV4-3 | CASSQVPGVFGYTF
TRBV28 | CASSPSKDRISNYGYTF
TRBV11-2 | CASRPSGLAEEETQYF
TRBV7-9 | CASSHPGQGAVSSYNEQFF
TRBV6-1 | CASSRSGTTNQPQHF
TRBV27 | CASSPMGLAGALYYEQYF
TRBV2 | CASSPRVAETGELFF
TRBV6-8 | CASSSSGRGNEQFF
TRBV25-1 | CASSEFTGQGRGYGYTF
TRBV20-1 | CSAILGGSRFF
TRBV11-2 | CASSSPTGDVDTQYF
TRBV6-6 | CASIINISGNTIYF
TRBV29-1 | CSVPGSSGANVLTF
TRBV15 | CATSLYRDPRTLETQYF
TRBV28 | CASSLCRADRVVEKLFF
TRBV11-1 | CASSLGRVAGKRGSDTQYF
TRBV9 | CASSVEDRVISGANVLTF
TRBV30 | CAWRKGQRFSFPTNYGYTF
TRBV25-1 | CASSEPGQGSNYGYTF
TRBV7-9 | CASSLIGTSGDNEQFF
TRBV27 | CASKADYGYTF